Below, 18 T cell receptor beta chains from the same sample are listed, as sequenced in a study of OX40 agonist ivuxolimab in advanced cancers. The repertoire was sequenced with immunoSEQ multiplex PCR; TCRdb's copy has only in-frame clones and lacks some. The sample comprises 78,000 or so clones, roughly 81% of which are singletons, and about a sixth rests with the top ten. Here the sequenced sample was CD4+ or CD8+ T cells sorted from blood, taken in a trial of the OX40 agonist ivuxolimab. The source is an adult with an advanced solid tumor such as melanoma, head and neck, liver or kidney cancer.

The chain is built from TRBV10-3 and TRBJ2-5, with D perhaps matching TRBD1 or TRBD2 (5 bases each). The germline V and J ends were trimmed by 5 bases and 4 bases, with 14 bases remaining between them. Germline-derived CDR1 and CDR2 are ENHRY and SYGVKD. The CDR3 is made up of 14 amino acids. The chain's CDR3 is CAISPGRDGETQYF. The CDR3 DNA follows: TGTGCCATCAGTCCCGGCAGGGACGGAGAGACCCAGTACTTC.

The table lists this clone with a count of one. CDR3 region: CASSLEGGVTDTQYF. The CDR3 DNA is TGCGCCAGCAGCTTGGAGGGGGGAGTCACAGATACGCAGTATTTT. The chain uses TRBV5-1 and TRBJ2-3, with D tentatively TRBD1 or TRBD2 (6 bases each). Germline V gene sequence: CDR1 SGHRS, CDR2 YFSETQ. The CDR3 consists of 15 residues. Deletions cut 0 bases from V and 2 bases from J, with 10 bases between.

The chain combines TRBV18 with TRBJ1-5; no clear D. CDR1 is KGHSH, CDR2 LQKENI, per germline. V was clipped by 2 bases and J by 0 bases, with 8 bases between them. This CDR3 has 15 amino acids. Written as DNA, the CDR3 is TGTGCCAGCTCACCATGGGCGGATAGCAATCAGCCCCAGCATTTT. Encoded protein: CASSPWADSNQPQHF. Complete variable domain (other parts from reference TRBV18 and TRBJ1-5): NAGVMQNPRHLVRRRGQEARLRCSPMKGHSHVYWYRQLPEEGLKFMVYLQKENIIDESGMPKERFSAEFPKEGPSILRIQQVVRGDSAAYFCASSPWADSNQPQHFGDGTRLSIL.

The chain combines TRBV4-1 with TRBJ2-7, with 8 bases that match TRBD2. The J segment lost 4 bases and the V segment lost 3 bases, leaving 8 bases of the junction unmatched. Germline assignment: CDR1 MGHRA and CDR2 YSYEKL. This CDR3 is built from 15 residues. The CDR3 loop reads CASSQVLAATYEQYF. The CDR3 DNA reads TGCGCCAGCAGCCAGGTACTAGCGGCCACATACGAGCAGTACTTC.

A remark on this clone: This CDR3 is also generated by other DNA sequences in the sample. This rearrangement joins TRBV4-1 to TRBJ1-5; weak D call: TRBD1 (5 bases). The V end lost 4 bases, the J end lost 4 bases, and 17 bases lay between the germline ends. The length of the CDR3 is 16 residues. CDR1 is MGHRA and CDR2 is YSYEKL in the germline V gene. CDR3 residues: CASSPKGGGSNQPQHF. The CDR3 DNA is TGCGCCAGCAGCCCCAAGGGCGGGGGGAGTAATCAGCCCCAGCATTTT.

The chain joins TRBV11-2 to TRBJ2-1; D may match TRBD1 or TRBD2 (5 bases each). In germline, CDR1 is SGHAT, CDR2 FQNNGV. V was shortened by 1 base and J by 8 bases, with 9 bases between the two germline ends. The CDR3 sequence is 13 residues long. The DNA of the CDR3 is TGTGCCAGCAGCTTAGGGTTGGGGGATGAGCAGTTCTTC. Encoded protein: CASSLGLGDEQFF. The full variable domain, its missing parts supplied by reference TRBV11-2 and TRBJ2-1, is EAGVAQSPRYKIIEKRQSVAFWCNPISGHATLYWYQQILGQGPKLLIQFQNNGVVDDSQLPKDRFSAERLKGVDSTLKIQPAKLEDSAVYLCASSLGLGDEQFFGPGTRLTVL.

The V gene is TRBV6-1, the J gene TRBJ2-7; D is uncertain. This CDR3 has 13 amino acids. Germline values: CDR1 MNHNS, CDR2 SASEGT. Trimming pared 5 bases from V and 4 bases from J, leaving 12 bases between. The CDR3 coding sequence is TGTGCCAGCAGTTTGATAAGGGTTTACGAGCAGTACTTC. Its protein product is CASSLIRVYEQYF.

Comment on this clone: The junction differs from germline at one of its ends, possibly a read error. This chain links TRBV7-7 with TRBJ2-2; possible D gene TRBD2, 6 bases. This CDR3 is 16 amino acids long. CDR1 is SSHAT, CDR2 FNYEAQ, per germline (reference sequence). The CDR3 sequence: CASSLLGGTNTGELFF. CDR3 DNA sequence: TGTGCTAGCAGCTTATTGGGCGGGACGAACACCGGGGAGCTGTTTTTT.

The chain is built from TRBV7-9 and TRBJ2-1, with TRBD2 matching 12 bases. The V gene end was trimmed by 4 bases and the J gene end by 5 bases; junction bases not matched to a gene: 6. Germline V lookup: CDR1 SEHNR, CDR2 FQNEAQ (reference sequence). The CDR3 is made up of 16 amino acids. For the CDR3, the DNA is TGTGCCAGCAGCTATACTAGCGGGAGGAACAACAATGAGCAGTTCTTC. Encoded protein: CASSYTSGRNNNEQFF.

The chain combines TRBV11-2 with TRBJ2-2; D unresolved. V was clipped by 3 bases and J by 0 bases, with 8 bases between them. Germline CDR1 and CDR2: SGHAT and FQNNGV. The CDR3 consists of 15 residues. The CDR3 DNA sequence: TGTGCCAGCAGCTTTGGGCGAACGAACACCGGGGAGCTGTTTTTT. Amino acid sequence: CASSFGRTNTGELFF.

The chain carries TRBV2 and TRBJ1-2; D might be TRBD1 (6 bases). This CDR3 spans 15 amino acids. Germline V gene data show CDR1 as SNHLY and CDR2 as FYNNEI. V lost 8 bases, J lost 8 bases, and 24 bases lay in between. The chain's CDR3 is CASEEYGAGARGYTF. CDR3 DNA: TGTGCCAGCGAAGAGTATGGTGCAGGGGCGAGGGGCTACACCTTC.

The chain has TRBV19 and TRBJ2-1; tentative D call: TRBD2 (6 bases). V dropped 9 bases and J dropped 8 bases, with 17 bases sitting between them. This CDR3 has 13 residues. Germline loops: CDR1 LNHDA, CDR2 SQIVND (reference sequence). CDR3 nucleotides: TGTGCCAGCAGTCGTCGACGGGACTATGAGCAGTTCTTC. This codes for CASSRRRDYEQFF. The full variable domain, its missing parts supplied by reference TRBV19 and TRBJ2-1, is DGGITQSPKYLFRKEGQNVTLSCEQNLNHDAMYWYRQDPGQGLRLIYYSQIVNDFQKGDIAEGYSVSREKKESFPLTVTSAQKNPTAFYLCASSRRRDYEQFFGPGTRLTVL.

This clone was found a few times. This chain links TRBV19 with TRBJ1-2, with a weak D call TRBD1 (5 bases). V was clipped by 3 bases and J by 8 bases, with 19 bases between them. The germline CDR1 and CDR2 sequences are LNHDA and SQIVND (reference sequence). The CDR3 is made up of 15 amino acids. The CDR3 here is CASSIPGLPNEGYTF. CDR3 sequence (DNA): TGTGCCAGTAGTATCCCGGGACTGCCGAATGAAGGCTACACCTTC.

The rearrangement joins TRBV7-9 to TRBJ1-1; D is unclear. Deletions cut 1 base from V and 2 bases from J, with 5 bases between. The germline CDR1 and CDR2 sequences are SEHNR and FQNEAQ (reference sequence). The length of the CDR3 is 13 residues. The CDR3 nucleotides read TGTGCCAGCAGCTTAGAGGGAAACACTGAAGCTTTCTTT. Its translation: CASSLEGNTEAFF.

The V call is TRBV27, the J call TRBJ1-6; D uncertain. CDR1 and CDR2 from the germline V gene are MNHEY and SMNVEV (reference sequence). Trimming removed 8 bases at V and 7 bases at J, with 9 bases between. The length of the CDR3 is 12 residues. CDR3 sequence: CASGPRNSPLHF. CDR3 sequence (DNA): TGTGCCAGCGGTCCCCGAAATTCACCCCTCCACTTT.

The rearrangement uses TRBV4-1 and TRBJ2-7; a weak D match, TRBD1 (5 bases). This CDR3 region has 18 residues. Per germline, CDR1 MGHRA and CDR2 YSYEKL. V was shortened by 1 base and J by 0 bases, with 19 bases between the two germline ends. The CDR3 region has the DNA TGCGCCAGCAGCCAAGGTTACCCCCGAAGGGGAAGCTCCTACGAGCAGTACTTC. It yields the protein CASSQGYPRRGSSYEQYF.

This rearrangement joins TRBV11-3 to TRBJ2-3, with 10 bases aligning to TRBD1. The CDR3 extends over 15 amino acids. Germline lookup yields CDR1 SGHNT and CDR2 YENEEA. V gave up 1 base and J gave up 5 bases; unmatched junction bases: 3. The CDR3 region is CASSLGGQGGDTQYF. CDR3 nucleotide sequence: TGTGCCAGCAGCTTAGGTGGACAGGGGGGAGATACGCAGTATTTT. Full variable domain (outside the CDR3, taken from reference TRBV11-3 and TRBJ2-3): EAGVVQSPRYKIIEKKQPVAFWCNPISGHNTLYWYLQNLGQGPELLIRYENEEAVDDSQLPKDRFSAERLKGVDSTLKIQPAELGDSAVYLCASSLGGQGGDTQYFGPGTRLTVL.

V gene TRBV5-8 combines with J gene TRBJ1-1; 8 bases fit TRBD1. The V segment lost 6 bases and the J segment 0 bases; nucleotides outside the gene matches: 10. The germline V gene has CDR1 SGHTS and CDR2 YDEGEE. The CDR3 is 16 amino acids. The CDR3 nucleotides are TGTGCCAGCACCCTCACGAGGACAGGGATGAACACTGAAGCTTTCTTT. It specifies CASTLTRTGMNTEAFF.